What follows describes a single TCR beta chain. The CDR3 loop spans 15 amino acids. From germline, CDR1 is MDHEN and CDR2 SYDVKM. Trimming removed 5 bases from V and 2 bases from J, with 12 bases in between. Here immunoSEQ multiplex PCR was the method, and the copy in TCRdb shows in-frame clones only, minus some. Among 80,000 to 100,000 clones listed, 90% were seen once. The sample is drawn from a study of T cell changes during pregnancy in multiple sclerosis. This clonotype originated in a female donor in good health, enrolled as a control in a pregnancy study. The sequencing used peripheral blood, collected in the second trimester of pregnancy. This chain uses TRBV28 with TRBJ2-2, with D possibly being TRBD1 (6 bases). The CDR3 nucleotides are TGTGCCAGCAGTGCGACAGGTTCCAACACCGGGGAGCTGTTTTTT. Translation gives CASSATGSNTGELFF. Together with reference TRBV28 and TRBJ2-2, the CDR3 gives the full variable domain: DVKVTQSSRYLVKRTGEKVFLECVQDMDHENMFWYRQDPGLGLRLIYFSYDVKMKEKGDIPEGYSVSREKKERFSLILESASTNQTSMYLCASSATGSNTGELFFGEGSRLTVL.